Sequencing of this T cell receptor beta chain was carried out in a study of OX40 agonist ivuxolimab in advanced cancers. Trimming pared 5 bases from V and 1 base from J, leaving 8 bases between. CDR1 and CDR2 (germline): SGHTA, FQGNSA. The CDR3 runs to 13 residues. The data were produced by immunoSEQ multiplex PCR, yet TCRdb's version contains in-frame clones alone and is incomplete. The top ten clones hold about a tenth of a sample with 50,000 to 55,000 clones, 85% to 90% of them seen once. The origin of this receptor is an adult with an advanced solid tumor such as melanoma, head and neck, liver or kidney cancer. The chain employs TRBV7-2 and TRBJ1-1; D is perhaps TRBD1 (5 bases). The material was CD4+ or CD8+ T cells sorted from blood, obtained in a trial of the OX40 agonist ivuxolimab. The CDR3 DNA reads as TGTGCCAGCAGCCCTCAGGGGAACACTGAAGCTTTCTTT. Translation gives CASSPQGNTEAFF.